This note documents a single T cell receptor beta chain sequence. Its antigen is currently unknown. This CDR3 comprises 14 residues. Germline values: CDR1 MNHNY, CDR2 SVGAGI (reference sequence). V lost 6 bases, J lost 6 bases, and 7 bases stayed unmatched. This record comes from a study of OX40 agonist ivuxolimab in advanced cancers. For the study at large: The patients received agonistic anti-OX40 (CD134) antibody ivuxolimab. Overall study findings and caveats: In the 0.1 to 3.0 mg/kg range, CD4+ and CD8+ blood T cells had expanded clonally by week 6.

Sequencing was performed with immunoSEQ multiplex PCR; in TCRdb, only in-frame clones are kept and a portion is missing. This sample has tens of thousands of clones, with over 70% found just once. This chain uses TRBV6-6 with TRBJ2-7, with 11 bases fitting TRBD2. Sequenced material: CD4+ or CD8+ T cells sorted from blood, taken in a trial of the OX40 agonist ivuxolimab. The TCR originated in an adult with an advanced solid tumor such as melanoma, head and neck, liver or kidney cancer. The CDR3 DNA reads TGTGCCAGCAGGTTAGCGGGGGGGCCTTTCGAGCAGTACTTC. Its translation is CASRLAGGPFEQYF.